This TCR beta chain was sequenced during a study of blood T cell repertoires in COVID-19. Study-level background: Italy, Spain and the United States were the sources of the convalescent and acute COVID-19 samples. Sources were T cells, B-cell-depleted T cells, or PBMCs; the material itself was cDNA or gDNA.

This CDR3 region has 16 residues. Losses at the gene ends were 5 bases for V and 1 base for J; bases not matched to a gene: 8. Germline CDR1 reads MNHEY; CDR2 reads SMNVEV (reference sequence). In the study's own analysis: Using reference gene primer amplification, nucleated cell counts were estimated. Sequencing used immunoSEQ multiplex PCR; TCRdb keeps in-frame clones, though not all of them. V, J and clone size derive from that table, while D and trimming were established from the DNA sequence. The sample holds about 140,000 clones, more than 85% seen once. This receptor was taken from a man in his fifties or sixties with active or convalescent COVID-19. Sequenced: peripheral blood. The chain couples TRBV27 to TRBJ2-3; 8 bases fit TRBD2. CDR3 DNA: TGTGCCAGCAGTCCCGCGGGGGGCAGTGGCACAGATACGCAGTATTTT. Protein sequence: CASSPAGGSGTDTQYF.